Listed below are T cell receptor beta chains from one sample, sequenced in a study of cytomegalovirus exposure and HLA in healthy donors. The assay was immunoSEQ multiplex PCR, and TCRdb's table has in-frame clones only and misses some. The sample holds roughly 180,000 clones; roughly 80% are singletons and the top ten take approximately 1.3%. Sequenced material: PBMCs. The receptors were gathered from a man in his thirties or forties in good health and CMV-seronegative. CDR3s include the opening cysteine and the closing phenylalanine or tryptophan. The D gene is left open where the match is weak. Not all rows give a size; the values are once, few, many and, for expanded clones, a class.

j_call: TRBJ1-6; v_call: TRBV6-5; d_call: NA; clone_size: NA; cdr3_nt: TGTGCCAGCAGATTTGACAACCTCTATAATTCACCCCTCCACTTT; cdr3_aa: CASRFDNLYNSPLHF
j_call: TRBJ2-1; v_call: TRBV7-2; d_call: NA; clone_size: NA; cdr3_nt: TGTGCCAGCAGTCCCAGGGGGCGGGGGGGTTCCAATGAGCAGTTCTTC; cdr3_aa: CASSPRGRGGSNEQFF
j_call: TRBJ2-1; v_call: TRBV6-5; d_call: TRBD2; clone_size: NA; cdr3_nt: TGTGCCAGCAGTTACGGCCTAGCGGGATCCTCGTGGGAGTTCTTC; cdr3_aa: CASSYGLAGSSWEFF
j_call: TRBJ2-7; v_call: TRBV6-1; d_call: TRBD2; clone_size: NA; cdr3_nt: TGTGCCAGCAGTGATGGACTAGCGGCCTACCGAGCCTACGAGCAGTACTTC; cdr3_aa: CASSDGLAAYRAYEQYF
j_call: TRBJ2-7; v_call: TRBV4-1; d_call: NA; clone_size: few; cdr3_nt: TGCGCCAGCAGCCAAGATGAACAGGGTTCCTACGAGCAGTACTTC; cdr3_aa: CASSQDEQGSYEQYF
j_call: TRBJ2-3; v_call: TRBV19; d_call: TRBD2; clone_size: NA; cdr3_nt: TGTGCCAGTAGTATATGGTCTAGCGGGATCACAGATACGCAGTATTTT; cdr3_aa: CASSIWSSGITDTQYF
j_call: TRBJ2-2; v_call: TRBV27; d_call: TRBD1; clone_size: NA; cdr3_nt: TGTGCCAGCCTGGAGGCAGGGGGCAGGGCCGGGGAGCTGTTTTTT; cdr3_aa: CASLEAGGRAGELFF
j_call: TRBJ1-1; v_call: TRBV5-4; d_call: TRBD1; clone_size: NA; cdr3_nt: TGTGCCAGCAGCGTGGACAGGGAAACGGGCACTGAAGCTTTCTTT; cdr3_aa: CASSVDRETGTEAFF
j_call: TRBJ2-1; v_call: TRBV6-5; d_call: TRBD1; clone_size: NA; cdr3_nt: TGTGCCAGCACCTCCGGGACAGGGACCTACAATGAGCAGTTCTTC; cdr3_aa: CASTSGTGTYNEQFF
j_call: TRBJ2-7; v_call: TRBV30; d_call: NA; clone_size: NA; cdr3_nt: TGTGCCTGGAGCGCCCAGATTTACGAGCAGTACTTC; cdr3_aa: CAWSAQIYEQYF
j_call: TRBJ2-1; v_call: TRBV19; d_call: NA; clone_size: NA; cdr3_nt: TGTGCCAGTACGAGTAGCTCCTACAATGAGCAGTTCTTC; cdr3_aa: CASTSSSYNEQFF
j_call: TRBJ1-1; v_call: TRBV25-1; d_call: NA; clone_size: NA; cdr3_nt: TGTGCCAGCAGTGACCAATCAATCAGTGGGGCCACTGAAGCTTTCTTT; cdr3_aa: CASSDQSISGATEAFF
j_call: TRBJ1-4; v_call: TRBV5-1; d_call: NA; clone_size: NA; cdr3_nt: TGCGCCAGCAGCTTGATGCCAGGGAATGAAAAACTGTTTTTT; cdr3_aa: CASSLMPGNEKLFF
j_call: TRBJ2-3; v_call: TRBV6-5; d_call: TRBD2; clone_size: NA; cdr3_nt: TGTGCCAGCAGTGCGGGACTAGCAGCAGATACGCAGTATTTT; cdr3_aa: CASSAGLAADTQYF
j_call: TRBJ1-1; v_call: TRBV28; d_call: NA; clone_size: NA; cdr3_nt: TGTGCCAGCAGTGCGCGGACAGCTGAAGCTTTCTTT; cdr3_aa: CASSARTAEAFF
j_call: TRBJ2-3; v_call: TRBV12-5; d_call: NA; clone_size: once; cdr3_nt: TGTGCTAGTGCCCCGCCACTCACAGATACGCAGTATTTT; cdr3_aa: CASAPPLTDTQYF
j_call: TRBJ2-4; v_call: TRBV30; d_call: TRBD2; clone_size: NA; cdr3_nt: TGTGCCTGTACAATGGGGCGGGGGGGAAGGGACATTCAGTACTTC; cdr3_aa: CACTMGRGGRDIQYF
j_call: TRBJ2-7; v_call: TRBV7-2; d_call: TRBD1; clone_size: NA; cdr3_nt: TGTGCCAGCAGCCCTGACAGGGGGCTCAACGAGCAGTACTTC; cdr3_aa: CASSPDRGLNEQYF
j_call: TRBJ2-1; v_call: TRBV7-9; d_call: NA; clone_size: NA; cdr3_nt: TGTGCCAGCAGCTCTCTAGGAGGCTCCTACAATGAGCAGTTCTTC; cdr3_aa: CASSSLGGSYNEQFF
j_call: TRBJ2-5; v_call: TRBV6-5; d_call: NA; clone_size: NA; cdr3_nt: TGTGCCAGCAGTCGAGACTACCAAGAGACCCAGTACTTC; cdr3_aa: CASSRDYQETQYF
j_call: TRBJ1-1; v_call: TRBV7-9; d_call: TRBD1; clone_size: NA; cdr3_nt: TGTTCCAGCAGCCCGGACAGGGGTGAAGCTTTCTTT; cdr3_aa: CSSSPDRGEAFF
j_call: TRBJ2-7; v_call: TRBV13; d_call: NA; clone_size: NA; cdr3_nt: TGTGCCAGCAGCTCCCTCCCTCGGACAGTCTACGAGCAGTACTTC; cdr3_aa: CASSSLPRTVYEQYF
j_call: TRBJ1-6; v_call: TRBV6-5; d_call: TRBD1; clone_size: once; cdr3_nt: TGTGCCAGCAGTTACGGACAGGCGAGGAATTCACCCCTCCACTTT; cdr3_aa: CASSYGQARNSPLHF
j_call: TRBJ2-7; v_call: TRBV2; d_call: NA; clone_size: NA; cdr3_nt: TGTGCCAGAGGGGATAAGTCCTACGAGCAGTACTTC; cdr3_aa: CARGDKSYEQYF
j_call: TRBJ1-1; v_call: TRBV5-4; d_call: NA; clone_size: NA; cdr3_nt: TGTGCCAGAAGCGCCGCTGGGGGCATAGCTTTCTTT; cdr3_aa: CARSAAGGIAFF
j_call: TRBJ1-2; v_call: TRBV7-9; d_call: TRBD1; clone_size: few; cdr3_nt: TGTGCCAGCAGCCTATCCTCCGGGACAGTCATTGGTGGCTACACCTTC; cdr3_aa: CASSLSSGTVIGGYTF
j_call: TRBJ1-2; v_call: TRBV28; d_call: TRBD1; clone_size: once; cdr3_nt: TGTGCCAGCAGTCCCGGACAGGGGGCCAGGTTCGGCGGCTACACCTTC; cdr3_aa: CASSPGQGARFGGYTF
j_call: TRBJ1-3; v_call: TRBV6-6; d_call: NA; clone_size: NA; cdr3_nt: TGTGCCAGCAGTCGGGAGGGGACTGGAAACACCATATATTTT; cdr3_aa: CASSREGTGNTIYF
j_call: TRBJ2-2; v_call: TRBV2; d_call: TRBD1; clone_size: NA; cdr3_nt: TGTGCCAGCAGCCCTCGGACAGGGAACGGGGAGCTGTTTTTT; cdr3_aa: CASSPRTGNGELFF
j_call: TRBJ2-1; v_call: TRBV7-6; d_call: NA; clone_size: few; cdr3_nt: TGTGCCAGCAGCACCCGGCGGTCCAATGAGCAGTTCTTC; cdr3_aa: CASSTRRSNEQFF
j_call: TRBJ2-2; v_call: TRBV14; d_call: TRBD2; clone_size: NA; cdr3_nt: TGTGCCAGCAGCCCCAGACTAGCAGTCAACACCGGGGAGCTGTTTTTT; cdr3_aa: CASSPRLAVNTGELFF
j_call: TRBJ1-2; v_call: TRBV28; d_call: NA; clone_size: NA; cdr3_nt: TGTGCCAGCAGTTTGGTTGTCAGTGGCTACACCTTC; cdr3_aa: CASSLVVSGYTF
j_call: TRBJ1-2; v_call: TRBV19; d_call: NA; clone_size: NA; cdr3_nt: TGTGCCAGTAGTATAGATCCCGACAGGAACTATGGCTACACCTTC; cdr3_aa: CASSIDPDRNYGYTF
j_call: TRBJ2-5; v_call: TRBV6-6; d_call: NA; clone_size: NA; cdr3_nt: TGTGCCAGCAGTTATAGAGGTCAAGAGACCCAGTACTTC; cdr3_aa: CASSYRGQETQYF
j_call: TRBJ2-7; v_call: TRBV7-6; d_call: TRBD1; clone_size: NA; cdr3_nt: TGTGCCAGCAGTCCGGGACAGGGGGGTTACGAGCAGTACTTC; cdr3_aa: CASSPGQGGYEQYF
j_call: TRBJ2-7; v_call: TRBV9; d_call: TRBD1; clone_size: NA; cdr3_nt: TGTGCCAGCAGCCAACAGACAGGGGAGCAGTACTTC; cdr3_aa: CASSQQTGEQYF
j_call: TRBJ1-2; v_call: TRBV5-6; d_call: NA; clone_size: few; cdr3_nt: TGTGCCAGCAGCCCGAACGGGGGAAGGGACTATGGCTACACCTTC; cdr3_aa: CASSPNGGRDYGYTF
j_call: TRBJ2-7; v_call: TRBV5-1; d_call: TRBD1; clone_size: once; cdr3_nt: TGCGCCAGCAGCTTCACCCGAAGCAGGGGGCCGGACGAGCAGTACTTC; cdr3_aa: CASSFTRSRGPDEQYF
j_call: TRBJ1-2; v_call: TRBV19; d_call: NA; clone_size: NA; cdr3_nt: TGTGCCACTTCCGTCGGGGGGCTCGCCTATGGCTACACCTTC; cdr3_aa: CATSVGGLAYGYTF
j_call: TRBJ2-7; v_call: TRBV11-2; d_call: TRBD2; clone_size: NA; cdr3_nt: TGTGCCAGCAGCCACCGTGTGAGTAGCGGGACCACCTACGAGCAGTACTTC; cdr3_aa: CASSHRVSSGTTYEQYF
j_call: TRBJ2-1; v_call: TRBV2; d_call: NA; clone_size: NA; cdr3_nt: TGTGCCAGCACCTTCACCCAACTAGGATCCTACAATGAGCAGTTCTTC; cdr3_aa: CASTFTQLGSYNEQFF
j_call: TRBJ2-1; v_call: TRBV7-2; d_call: NA; clone_size: NA; cdr3_nt: TGTGCCAGCAGCCACACAACAGGGGGGGGCCGCTACAATGAGCAGTTCTTC; cdr3_aa: CASSHTTGGGRYNEQFF
j_call: TRBJ1-2; v_call: TRBV18; d_call: TRBD1; clone_size: NA; cdr3_nt: TGTGCCAGCTCAGCAGACAGGGGGCCTAACTATGGCTACACCTTC; cdr3_aa: CASSADRGPNYGYTF
j_call: TRBJ2-5; v_call: TRBV2; d_call: NA; clone_size: NA; cdr3_nt: TGTGCCAGCGGGCAGCAAGAAGAGACCCAGTACTTC; cdr3_aa: CASGQQEETQYF
j_call: TRBJ1-5; v_call: TRBV18; d_call: TRBD1; clone_size: NA; cdr3_nt: TGTGCCAGCTCACAAGGGGGCGCAAGACAGCCCCAGCATTTT; cdr3_aa: CASSQGGARQPQHF
j_call: TRBJ2-7; v_call: TRBV6-5; d_call: TRBD2; clone_size: NA; cdr3_nt: TGTGCCAGCAGTCAGAGCGGGAAACCCTACGAGCAGTACTTC; cdr3_aa: CASSQSGKPYEQYF
j_call: TRBJ2-7; v_call: TRBV25-1; d_call: TRBD1; clone_size: few; cdr3_nt: TGTGCCAGCAGCAAACAGGGGGCAAACGAGCAGTACTTC; cdr3_aa: CASSKQGANEQYF
j_call: TRBJ2-7; v_call: TRBV28; d_call: TRBD1; clone_size: NA; cdr3_nt: TGTGCCAGCAGTTTGACAGGGGGCTTCTACGAGCAGTACTTC; cdr3_aa: CASSLTGGFYEQYF